This TCR beta chain was identified during a study of cytomegalovirus exposure and HLA in healthy donors. Germline CDR1 reads SGHKS; CDR2 reads YYEKEE (reference sequence). V lost 4 bases and J 0 bases, leaving 11 bases between the germline ends. The CDR3 has 15 amino acids. Study-level findings and limits: In a later analysis, an Asian-associated ancestry cluster reportedly showed fewer N-insertions than the roughly 710-donor mean. CMV antigen specificity was confirmed in vitro for a few CMV-associated chains. Common viral pathogens seemed to be connected with several of the most significant clusters, according to a later analysis.

The PCR contained 60 Vbeta and 13 Jbeta primers. Method: immunoSEQ multiplex PCR; TCRdb's copy keeps in-frame clones and lacks some. The sample includes about 190,000 clones, over 70% of them seen just once. As for this clone: Antigen unknown.

The receptor was derived from a woman aged 30 to 39 in good health and CMV-seropositive. The specimen sequenced was PBMCs. The chain couples TRBV5-5 to TRBJ1-3; D is ambiguous. The CDR3 DNA sequence: TGTGCCAGCAGCCCCCAACTGATCTCTGGAAACACCATATATTTT. Protein sequence: CASSPQLISGNTIYF.